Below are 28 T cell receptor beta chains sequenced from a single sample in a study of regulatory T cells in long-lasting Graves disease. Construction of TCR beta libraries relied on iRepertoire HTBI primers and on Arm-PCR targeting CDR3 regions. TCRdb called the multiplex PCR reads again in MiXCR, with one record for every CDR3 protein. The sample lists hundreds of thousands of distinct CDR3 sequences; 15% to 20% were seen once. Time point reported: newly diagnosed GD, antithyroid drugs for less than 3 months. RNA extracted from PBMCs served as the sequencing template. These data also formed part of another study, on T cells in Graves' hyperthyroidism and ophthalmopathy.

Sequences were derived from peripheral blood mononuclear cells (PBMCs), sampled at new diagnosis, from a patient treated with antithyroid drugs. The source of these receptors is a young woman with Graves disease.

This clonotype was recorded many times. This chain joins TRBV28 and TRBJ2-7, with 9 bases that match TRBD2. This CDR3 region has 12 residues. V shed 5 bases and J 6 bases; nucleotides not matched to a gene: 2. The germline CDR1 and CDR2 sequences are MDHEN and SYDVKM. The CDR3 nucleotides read TGTGCCAGCAGTGGGACTAGCCCCGAGCAGTACTTC. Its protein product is CASSGTSPEQYF.

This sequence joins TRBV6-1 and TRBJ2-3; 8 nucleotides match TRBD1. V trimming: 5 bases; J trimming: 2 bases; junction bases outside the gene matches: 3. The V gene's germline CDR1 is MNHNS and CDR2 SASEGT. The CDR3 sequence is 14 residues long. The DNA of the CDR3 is TGTGCCAGCAGTAAGGGACAGGACACAGATACGCAGTATTTT. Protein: CASSKGQDTDTQYF.

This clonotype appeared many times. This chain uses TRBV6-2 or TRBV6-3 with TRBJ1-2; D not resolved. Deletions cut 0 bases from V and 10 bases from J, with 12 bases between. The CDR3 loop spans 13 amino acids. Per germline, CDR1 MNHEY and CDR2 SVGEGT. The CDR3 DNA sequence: TGTGCCAGCAGTTACTCTGCCGGGAATTACTACACCTTC. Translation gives CASSYSAGNYYTF.

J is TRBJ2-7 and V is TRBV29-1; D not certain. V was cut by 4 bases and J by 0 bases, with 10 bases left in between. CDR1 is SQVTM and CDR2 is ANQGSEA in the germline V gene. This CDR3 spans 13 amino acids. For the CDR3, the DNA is TGCAGCGTTGGTGGACGCAACTCCTACGAGCAGTACTTC. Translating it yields CSVGGRNSYEQYF.

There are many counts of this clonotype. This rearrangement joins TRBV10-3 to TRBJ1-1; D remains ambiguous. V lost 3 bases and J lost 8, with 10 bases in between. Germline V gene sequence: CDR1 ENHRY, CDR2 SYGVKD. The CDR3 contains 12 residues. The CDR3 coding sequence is TGTGCCATCAGTGATTATGAGAGAGAAGCTTTCTTT. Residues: CAISDYEREAFF.

The CDR3 DNA is TGTGCCAGCAGACCTACAGGGGGCGAGCAGTACTTC. Its translation: CASRPTGGEQYF. J is TRBJ2-7 and V is TRBV7-9, with 8 bases fitting TRBD1. The CDR3 extends over 12 amino acids. Germline CDR1 reads SEHNR; CDR2 reads FQNEAQ (reference sequence). V lost 6 bases, J lost 6 bases, and 4 bases stayed unmatched.

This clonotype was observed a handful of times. The CDR3 DNA follows: TGCAGTGCTCTAGACACTAGCGGGGGGGCTTACAATGAGCAGTTCTTC. It codes for CSALDTSGGAYNEQFF. V and J are TRBV20-1 and TRBJ2-1; the match to TRBD2 covers 13 bases. This CDR3 spans 16 amino acids. The V segment lost 5 bases and the J segment 4 bases; nucleotides outside the gene matches: 8. In germline, CDR1 is DFQATT, CDR2 SNEGSKA (reference sequence).

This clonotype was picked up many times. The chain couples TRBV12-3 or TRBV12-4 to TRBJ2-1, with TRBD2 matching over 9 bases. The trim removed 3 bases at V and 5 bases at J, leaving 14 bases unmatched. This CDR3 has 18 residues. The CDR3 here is CASSLWSSGSLKDNEQFF. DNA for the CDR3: TGTGCCAGCAGTTTGTGGAGTAGCGGGAGTCTAAAAGACAATGAGCAGTTCTTC.

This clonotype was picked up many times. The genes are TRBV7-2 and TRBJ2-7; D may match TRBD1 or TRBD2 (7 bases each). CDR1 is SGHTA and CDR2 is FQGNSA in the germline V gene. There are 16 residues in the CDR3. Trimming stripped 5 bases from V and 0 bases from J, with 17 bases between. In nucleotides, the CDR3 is TGTGCCAGCAGCGGATACAGGGGACTACCCTCCTACGAGCAGTACTTC. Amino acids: CASSGYRGLPSYEQYF. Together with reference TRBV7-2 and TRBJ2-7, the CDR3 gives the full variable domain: GAGVSQSPSNKVTEKGKDVELRCDPISGHTALYWYRQSLGQGLEFLIYFQGNSAPDKSGLPSDRFSAERTGGSVSTLTIQRTQQEDSAVYLCASSGYRGLPSYEQYFGPGTRLTVT.

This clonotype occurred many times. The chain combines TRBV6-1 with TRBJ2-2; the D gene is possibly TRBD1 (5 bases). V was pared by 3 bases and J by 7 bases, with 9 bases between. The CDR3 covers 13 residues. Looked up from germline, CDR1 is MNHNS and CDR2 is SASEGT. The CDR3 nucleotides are TGTGCCAGCAGTGACAGGGTTGGCGGGGAGCTGTTTTTT. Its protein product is CASSDRVGGELFF.

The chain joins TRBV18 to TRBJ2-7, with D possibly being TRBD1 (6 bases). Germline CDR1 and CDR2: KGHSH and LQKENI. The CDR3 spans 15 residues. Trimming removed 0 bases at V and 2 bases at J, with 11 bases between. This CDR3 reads CASSPPGTLTYEQYF. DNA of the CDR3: TGTGCCAGCTCACCACCCGGGACATTAACCTACGAGCAGTACTTC.

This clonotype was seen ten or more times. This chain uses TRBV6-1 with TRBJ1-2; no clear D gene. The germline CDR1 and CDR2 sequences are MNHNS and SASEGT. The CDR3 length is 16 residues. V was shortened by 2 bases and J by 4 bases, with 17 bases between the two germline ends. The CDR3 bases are TGTGCCAGCAGTGAAACGGGAGGGCAGAAAGGCTATGGCTACACCTTC. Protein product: CASSETGGQKGYGYTF.

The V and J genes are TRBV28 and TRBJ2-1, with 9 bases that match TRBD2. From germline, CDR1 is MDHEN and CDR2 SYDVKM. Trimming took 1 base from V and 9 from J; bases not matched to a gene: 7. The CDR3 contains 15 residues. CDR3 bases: TGTGCCAGCAGTTTATTTGTGACTAGCGGCATTGAGCAGTTCTTC. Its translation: CASSLFVTSGIEQFF.

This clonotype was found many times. Here the CDR3 DNA reads TGTGCCAGCAGCCGGGACAGGGATGGGCAGCCCCAGCATTTT. It translates to CASSRDRDGQPQHF. The chain employs TRBV6-1 and TRBJ1-5, with 9 bases lining up with TRBD1. The J segment lost 7 bases and the V segment lost 6 bases, leaving 7 bases of the junction unmatched. The V gene's germline CDR1 is MNHNS and CDR2 SASEGT. The CDR3 runs to 14 residues.

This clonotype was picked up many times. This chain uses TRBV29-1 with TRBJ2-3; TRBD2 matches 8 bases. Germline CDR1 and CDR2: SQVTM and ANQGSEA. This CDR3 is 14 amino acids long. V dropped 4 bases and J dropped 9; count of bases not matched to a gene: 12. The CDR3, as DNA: TGCAGCGTTGGAGGGCCAGCGGGAGTCGGAACGCAGTATTTT. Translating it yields CSVGGPAGVGTQYF.

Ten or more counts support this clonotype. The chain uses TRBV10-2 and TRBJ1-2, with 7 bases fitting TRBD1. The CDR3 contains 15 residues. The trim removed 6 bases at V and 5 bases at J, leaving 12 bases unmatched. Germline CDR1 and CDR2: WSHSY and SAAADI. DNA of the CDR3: TGCGCCAGCAGCGCGCATCGACAGGGACCTTATGGCTACACCTTC. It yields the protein CASSAHRQGPYGYTF.

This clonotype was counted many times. The CDR3 sequence is CASSELVWETQYF. Here the CDR3 DNA reads TGTGCCAGCAGTGAATTAGTTTGGGAGACCCAGTACTTC. This rearrangement joins TRBV2 to TRBJ2-5; D not resolved. The CDR3 extends over 13 amino acids. The germline V and J ends were trimmed by 2 bases and 5 bases, with 9 bases remaining between them. Germline V CDR1 and CDR2: SNHLY, FYNNEI.

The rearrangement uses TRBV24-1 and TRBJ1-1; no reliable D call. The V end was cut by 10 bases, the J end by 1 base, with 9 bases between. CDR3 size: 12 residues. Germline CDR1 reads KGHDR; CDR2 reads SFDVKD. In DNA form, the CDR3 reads TGTGCCACTAACCGGCAGAACACTGAAGCTTTCTTT. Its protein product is CATNRQNTEAFF.

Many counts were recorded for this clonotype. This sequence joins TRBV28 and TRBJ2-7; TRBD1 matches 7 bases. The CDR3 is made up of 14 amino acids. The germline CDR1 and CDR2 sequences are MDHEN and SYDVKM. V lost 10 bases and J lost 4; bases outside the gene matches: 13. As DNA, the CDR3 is TGTGCCACCACACCCCGACAGGGTACTTACGAGCAGTACTTC. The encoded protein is CATTPRQGTYEQYF.

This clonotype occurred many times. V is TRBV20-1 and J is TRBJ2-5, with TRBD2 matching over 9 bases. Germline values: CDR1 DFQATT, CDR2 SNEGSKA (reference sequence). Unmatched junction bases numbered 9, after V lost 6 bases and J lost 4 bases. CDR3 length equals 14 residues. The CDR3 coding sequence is TGCAGTGCCGCGGGAGCGGGAGGCGGAGAGACCCAGTACTTC. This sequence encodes CSAAGAGGGETQYF.

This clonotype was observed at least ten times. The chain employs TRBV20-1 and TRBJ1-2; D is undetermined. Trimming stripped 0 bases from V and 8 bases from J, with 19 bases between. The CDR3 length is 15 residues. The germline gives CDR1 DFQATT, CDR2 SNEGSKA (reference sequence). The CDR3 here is CSARDPSAIYEGYTF. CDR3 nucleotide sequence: TGCAGTGCTAGAGATCCCAGCGCCATATATGAGGGCTACACCTTC.

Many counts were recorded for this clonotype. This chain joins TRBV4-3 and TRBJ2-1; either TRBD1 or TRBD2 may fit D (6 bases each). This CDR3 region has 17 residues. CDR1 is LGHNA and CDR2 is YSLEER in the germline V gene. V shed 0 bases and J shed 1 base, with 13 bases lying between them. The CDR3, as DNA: TGCGCCAGCAGCCAAGATCGGGGGCGGGCATCCTACAATGAGCAGTTCTTC. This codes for CASSQDRGRASYNEQFF.

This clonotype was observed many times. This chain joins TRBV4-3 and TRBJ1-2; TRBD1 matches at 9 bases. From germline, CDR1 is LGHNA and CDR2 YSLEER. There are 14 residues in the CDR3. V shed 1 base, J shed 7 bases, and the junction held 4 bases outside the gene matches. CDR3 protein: CASSQGDRDGGYTF. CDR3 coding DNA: TGCGCCAGCAGCCAAGGGGACAGGGACGGTGGCTACACCTTC.

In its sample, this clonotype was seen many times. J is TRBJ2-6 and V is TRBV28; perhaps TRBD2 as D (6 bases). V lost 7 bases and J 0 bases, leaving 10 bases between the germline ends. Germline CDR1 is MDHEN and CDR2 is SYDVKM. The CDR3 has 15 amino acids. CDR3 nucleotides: TGTGCCAGCACCCCCGGGGGCTCTGGGGCCAACGTCCTGACTTTC. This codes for CASTPGGSGANVLTF.

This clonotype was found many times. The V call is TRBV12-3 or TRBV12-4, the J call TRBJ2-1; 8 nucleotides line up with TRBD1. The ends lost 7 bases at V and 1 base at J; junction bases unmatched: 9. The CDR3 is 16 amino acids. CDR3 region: CASNFQGAGSYNEQFF. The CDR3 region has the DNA TGTGCCAGCAATTTCCAGGGGGCGGGATCCTACAATGAGCAGTTCTTC.

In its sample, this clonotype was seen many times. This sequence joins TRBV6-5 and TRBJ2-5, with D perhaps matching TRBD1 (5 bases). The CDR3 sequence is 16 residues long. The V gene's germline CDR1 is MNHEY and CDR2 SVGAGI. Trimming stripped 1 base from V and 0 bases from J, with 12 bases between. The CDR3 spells CASSYWVTANQETQYF. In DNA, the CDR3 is TGTGCCAGCAGTTACTGGGTGACAGCGAACCAAGAGACCCAGTACTTC.

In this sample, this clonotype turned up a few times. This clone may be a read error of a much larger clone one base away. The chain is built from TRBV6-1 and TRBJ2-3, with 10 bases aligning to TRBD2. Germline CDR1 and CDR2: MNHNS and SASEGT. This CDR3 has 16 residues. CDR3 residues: CVSSHWTSGRGDTQYF. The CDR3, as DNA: TGTGTCAGCAGTCATTGGACTAGCGGCCGGGGTGATACGCAGTATTTT.

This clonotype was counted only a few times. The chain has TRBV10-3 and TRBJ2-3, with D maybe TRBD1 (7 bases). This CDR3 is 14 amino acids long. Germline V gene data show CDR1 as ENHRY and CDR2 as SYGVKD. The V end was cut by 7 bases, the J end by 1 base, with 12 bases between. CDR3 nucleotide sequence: TGTGCCATCAAAGGGGGCGGGGGCACAGATACGCAGTATTTT. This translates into CAIKGGGGTDTQYF.